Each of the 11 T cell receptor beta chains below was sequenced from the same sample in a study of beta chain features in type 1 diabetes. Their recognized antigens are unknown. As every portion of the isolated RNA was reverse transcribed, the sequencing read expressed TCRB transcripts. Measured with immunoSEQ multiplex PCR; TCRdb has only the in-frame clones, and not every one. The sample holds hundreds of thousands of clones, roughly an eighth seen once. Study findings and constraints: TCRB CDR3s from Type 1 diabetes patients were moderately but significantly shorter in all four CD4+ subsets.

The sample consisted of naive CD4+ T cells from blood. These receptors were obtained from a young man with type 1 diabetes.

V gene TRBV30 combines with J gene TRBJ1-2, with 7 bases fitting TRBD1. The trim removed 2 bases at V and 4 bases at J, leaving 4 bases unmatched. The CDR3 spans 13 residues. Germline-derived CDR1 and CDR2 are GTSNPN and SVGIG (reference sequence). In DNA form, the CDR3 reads TGTGCCTGGAGTCCAGGGGGTGGCTATGGCTACACCTTC. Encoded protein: CAWSPGGGYGYTF. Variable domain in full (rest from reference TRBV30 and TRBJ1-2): SQTIHQWPATLVQPVGSPLSLECTVEGTSNPNLYWYRQAAGRGLQLLFYSVGIGQISSEVPQNLSASRPQDRQFILSSKKLLLSDSGFYLCAWSPGGGYGYTFGSGTRLTVV.

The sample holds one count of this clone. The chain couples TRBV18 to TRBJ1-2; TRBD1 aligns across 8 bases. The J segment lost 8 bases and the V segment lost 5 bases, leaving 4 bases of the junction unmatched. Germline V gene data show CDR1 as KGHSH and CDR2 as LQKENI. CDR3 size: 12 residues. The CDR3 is CASSEQGDGYTF. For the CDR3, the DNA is TGTGCCAGCTCAGAACAGGGGGACGGCTACACCTTC.

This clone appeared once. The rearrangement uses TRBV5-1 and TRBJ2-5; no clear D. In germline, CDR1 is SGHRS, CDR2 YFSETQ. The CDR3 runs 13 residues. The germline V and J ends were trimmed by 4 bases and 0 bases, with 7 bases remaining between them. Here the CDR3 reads CASSGSHQETQYF. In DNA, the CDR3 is TGCGCCAGCAGCGGTAGTCACCAAGAGACCCAGTACTTC. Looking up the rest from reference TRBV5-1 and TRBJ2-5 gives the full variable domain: KAGVTQTPRYLIKTRGQQVTLSCSPISGHRSVSWYQQTPGQGLQFLFEYFSETQRNKGNFPGRFSGRQFSNSRSEMNVSTLELGDSALYLCASSGSHQETQYFGPGTRLLVL.

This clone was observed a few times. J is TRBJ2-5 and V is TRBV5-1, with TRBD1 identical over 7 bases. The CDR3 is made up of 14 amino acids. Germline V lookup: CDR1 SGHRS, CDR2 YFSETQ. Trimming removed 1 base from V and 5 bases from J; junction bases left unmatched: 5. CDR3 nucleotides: TGCGCCAGCAGCTTGACAGGGGATGGCGAGACCCAGTACTTC. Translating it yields CASSLTGDGETQYF.

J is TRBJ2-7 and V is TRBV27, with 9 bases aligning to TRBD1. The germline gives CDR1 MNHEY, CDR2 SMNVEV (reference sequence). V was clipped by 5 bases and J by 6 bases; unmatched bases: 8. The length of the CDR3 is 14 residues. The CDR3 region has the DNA TGTGCCAGCAGTCGCCCGGGACAGGGATCCGAGCAGTACTTC. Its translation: CASSRPGQGSEQYF.

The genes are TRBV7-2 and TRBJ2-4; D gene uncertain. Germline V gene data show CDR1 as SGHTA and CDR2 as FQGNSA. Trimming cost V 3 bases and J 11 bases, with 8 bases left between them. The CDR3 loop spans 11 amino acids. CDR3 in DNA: TGTGCCAGCAGCTTGTTATCGTTTCAGTACTTC. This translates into CASSLLSFQYF. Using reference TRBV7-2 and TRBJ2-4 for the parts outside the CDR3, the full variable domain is GAGVSQSPSNKVTEKGKDVELRCDPISGHTALYWYRQSLGQGLEFLIYFQGNSAPDKSGLPSDRFSAERTGGSVSTLTIQRTQQEDSAVYLCASSLLSFQYFGAGTRLSVL.

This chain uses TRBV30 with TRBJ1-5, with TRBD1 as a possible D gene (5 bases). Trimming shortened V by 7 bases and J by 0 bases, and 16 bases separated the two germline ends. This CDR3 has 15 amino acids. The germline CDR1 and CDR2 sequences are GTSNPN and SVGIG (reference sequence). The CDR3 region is CASSRGSGSNQPQHF. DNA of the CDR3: TGTGCCTCCTCGAGGGGTTCAGGTAGCAATCAGCCCCAGCATTTT.

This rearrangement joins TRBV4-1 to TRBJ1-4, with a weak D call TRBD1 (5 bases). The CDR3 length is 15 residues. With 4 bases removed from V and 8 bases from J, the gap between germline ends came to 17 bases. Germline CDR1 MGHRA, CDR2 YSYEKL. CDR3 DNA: TGCGCCAGCAGCCCCCAGGTGGGAGGGGAGGAAAAACTGTTTTTT. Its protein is CASSPQVGGEEKLFF.

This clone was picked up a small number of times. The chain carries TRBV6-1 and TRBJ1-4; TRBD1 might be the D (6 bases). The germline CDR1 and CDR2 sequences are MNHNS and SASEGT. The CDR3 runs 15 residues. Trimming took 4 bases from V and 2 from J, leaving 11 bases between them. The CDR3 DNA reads TGTGCCAGCAGTGCCACAGGGATTACTAATGAAAAACTGTTTTTT. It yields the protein CASSATGITNEKLFF.

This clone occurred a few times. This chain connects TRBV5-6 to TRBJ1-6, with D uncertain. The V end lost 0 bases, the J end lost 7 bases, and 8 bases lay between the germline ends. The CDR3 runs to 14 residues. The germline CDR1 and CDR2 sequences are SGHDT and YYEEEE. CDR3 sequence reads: CASSLGQENSPLHF. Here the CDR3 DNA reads TGTGCCAGCAGCTTGGGTCAGGAGAATTCACCCCTCCACTTT.

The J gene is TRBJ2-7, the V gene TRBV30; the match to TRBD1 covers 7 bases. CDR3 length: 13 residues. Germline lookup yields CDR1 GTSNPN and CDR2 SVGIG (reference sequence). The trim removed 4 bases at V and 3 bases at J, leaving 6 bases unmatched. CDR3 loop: CAWTHRGYYEQYF. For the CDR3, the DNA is TGTGCCTGGACCCACAGGGGCTACTACGAGCAGTACTTC.